This T cell receptor (beta chain) derives from a study of T cell responses to AZD1222 COVID-19 vaccine. The data were produced by immunoSEQ multiplex PCR, yet TCRdb's version contains in-frame clones alone and is incomplete. The top ten hold about 3.4% of the sample, which has over 75,000 clones, 70% to 90% seen once. Second doses at about 4 or about 12 weeks were pooled. The CDR3 has 13 residues. Germline V gene sequence: CDR1 MGHDK, CDR2 SYGVNS. Between the trimmed V and J ends, which lost 6 bases and 0 bases, there was a span of 8 bases. The sequence was collected from an adult who received the AZD1222 COVID-19 vaccine. The V gene is TRBV25-1, the J gene TRBJ1-1; D uncertain. The sample in question was peripheral blood, obtained 28 days after the second AZD1222 dose. Here the CDR3 DNA reads TGTGCCAGCAGGAGGTCGATGAACACTGAAGCTTTCTTT. Its protein product is CASRRSMNTEAFF.